This section outlines one T cell receptor beta chain sequence together with its context. Its antigen is not identified. Looked up from germline, CDR1 is SGHVS and CDR2 is FQNEAQ. The CDR3 length is 15 residues. V shed 6 bases and J 0 bases; nucleotides not matched to a gene: 3. CD4+ cell separation produced CD45RA+ naive and CD45RA-negative memory subsets. Measured with immunoSEQ multiplex PCR; TCRdb has only the in-frame clones, and not every one. The table has a few million clones, approximately 95% seen once. The source of the sample is a study of shared clonotypes between healthy human individuals. Across the study: Each donor's CD8 memory used one plate, CD8 naive two, each CD4 subset three. Study-wide results and limits: The study generally estimated greater richness for naive than memory subsets. Sampling covered nothing but blood. Tissue TCR repertoires likely differ from those found in blood.

Sequences were obtained from naive CD4+ T cells sorted from blood. Noted subset: CD45RA+ positively selected. This chain joins TRBV7-8 and TRBJ2-7; 12 bases are a match to TRBD2. The clonotype comes from a man between 18 and 29 years old in good health. The CDR3 spells CASSSTSGSSYEQYF. CDR3 coding DNA: TGTGCCAGCAGTTCGACTAGCGGGAGCTCCTACGAGCAGTACTTC.